Each of the 26 T cell receptor beta chains below was sequenced from the same sample in a study of shared clonotypes between healthy human individuals. The data were produced by immunoSEQ multiplex PCR, yet TCRdb's version contains in-frame clones alone and is incomplete. The sample consists of over 400,000 clones, 81% of them appearing once. The sequenced material came from PBMCs. The receptors here all came from a woman in her 40s in good health. Some clones in this sample may be carry-over from other donors' samples.

This clone was seen a handful of times. The chain recombines TRBV9 with TRBJ1-4, with D uncertain. Germline V gene sequence: CDR1 SGDLS, CDR2 YYNGEE. This CDR3 has 11 amino acids. V shed 7 bases and J shed 12 bases, with 13 bases lying between them. This CDR3 reads CASCPAGELFF. CDR3 DNA: TGTGCCAGCTGCCCTGCTGGGGAACTGTTTTTT.

As regards this clone: A far larger clone is off by one base, so a read error is likely. The chain links TRBV11-2 to TRBJ2-5, with D tentatively TRBD2 (5 bases). Germline V gene sequence: CDR1 SGHAT, CDR2 FQNNGV. V gave up 3 bases and J gave up 7 bases, with 12 bases separating them. The CDR3 covers 13 residues. The CDR3 spells CASSLVPGGTQYF. Written as DNA, the CDR3 is TGTGCCAGCAGCTTGGTTCCTGGAGGGACCCAGTACTTC.

The V call is TRBV6-1, the J call TRBJ2-7; 8 bases fit TRBD2. With 7 bases clipped from V and 6 bases from J, the junction kept 11 bases outside the gene matches. CDR3 length: 14 residues. Germline values: CDR1 MNHNS, CDR2 SASEGT. CDR3 sequence reads: CASIVSREGGEQYF. The CDR3 region has the DNA TGTGCCAGCATCGTAAGCCGGGAGGGCGGCGAGCAGTACTTC.

V is TRBV2 and J is TRBJ1-3; D is unclear. Deletions cut 8 bases from V and 0 bases from J, with 8 bases between. The germline V gene encodes CDR1 SNHLY and CDR2 FYNNEI. The CDR3 has 13 amino acids. The chain's CDR3 is CASPDNSGNTIYF. CDR3 in DNA: TGTGCCAGCCCTGACAACTCTGGAAACACCATATATTTT.

The genes are TRBV7-2 and TRBJ1-3, with 8 bases matching TRBD1. Looked up from germline, CDR1 is SGHTA and CDR2 is FQGNSA. V shed 3 bases and J 4 bases; nucleotides not matched to a gene: 5. The CDR3 spans 15 residues. DNA of the CDR3: TGTGCCAGCAGCTTTCCGACAGGGGTCGGAAACACCATATATTTT. It specifies CASSFPTGVGNTIYF. Variable domain in full (rest from reference TRBV7-2 and TRBJ1-3): GAGVSQSPSNKVTEKGKDVELRCDPISGHTALYWYRQSLGQGLEFLIYFQGNSAPDKSGLPSDRFSAERTGGSVSTLTIQRTQQEDSAVYLCASSFPTGVGNTIYFGEGSWLTVV.

This clone was seen only a few times. The V call is TRBV7-8, the J call TRBJ2-7, with 7 bases that match TRBD2. Germline values: CDR1 SGHVS, CDR2 FQNEAQ. Trimming removed 0 bases from V and 3 bases from J; junction bases left unmatched: 2. The CDR3 contains 14 residues. The CDR3 sequence: CASSLAGRGYEQYF. The CDR3 DNA reads TGTGCCAGCAGCTTAGCAGGGAGGGGCTACGAGCAGTACTTC.

The chain joins TRBV14 to TRBJ2-5; D is possibly TRBD1 (5 bases). The CDR3 spans 15 residues. V was clipped by 1 base and J by 2 bases, with 11 bases between them. The V gene's germline CDR1 is SGHDN and CDR2 FVKESK. The DNA for the CDR3 is TGTGCCAGCAGCCAAGGGCAGGGTAAGCAAGAGACCCAGTACTTC. This encodes CASSQGQGKQETQYF.

In the case of this clone: The same CDR3 can be traced to other DNA sequences in this sample. J is TRBJ2-5 and V is TRBV14; perhaps TRBD2 as D (6 bases). This CDR3 has 14 residues. Trimming took off 4 bases at V and 0 bases at J, with 9 bases between the two ends. Germline-derived CDR1 and CDR2 are SGHDN and FVKESK. In DNA form, the CDR3 reads TGTGCCAGCAGCCGGAGGGACTACCAAGAGACCCAGTACTTC. It specifies CASSRRDYQETQYF. The full variable domain, completed using reference TRBV14 and TRBJ2-5, is EAGVTQFPSHSVIEKGQTVTLRCDPISGHDNLYWYRRVMGKEIKFLLHFVKESKQDESGMPNNRFLAERTGGTYSTLKVQPAELEDSGVYFCASSRRDYQETQYFGPGTRLLVL.

V is TRBV6-5 and J is TRBJ2-2; D is perhaps TRBD2 (5 bases). Trimming stripped 2 bases from V and 4 bases from J, with 8 bases between. In germline, CDR1 is MNHEY, CDR2 SVGAGI. The CDR3 consists of 14 residues. The CDR3: CASSYTTSTGELFF. The CDR3 DNA follows: TGTGCCAGCAGTTACACAACTAGCACCGGGGAGCTGTTTTTT.

The chain has TRBV10-2 and TRBJ2-7, with 7 bases matching TRBD2. Germline assignment: CDR1 WSHSY and CDR2 SAAADI. With V trimmed by 1 base and J by 2 bases, 5 bases remained unmatched. The CDR3 spans 15 residues. As DNA, the CDR3 is TGCGCCAGCAGTGAGTGGGGTGGGAGGGCCTACGAGCAGTACTTC. Translated, it gives CASSEWGGRAYEQYF.

The V call is TRBV28, the J call TRBJ1-5; TRBD1 is a possible D gene (5 bases). Germline V CDR1 and CDR2: MDHEN, SYDVKM. Trimming stripped 2 bases from V and 4 bases from J, with 9 bases between. There are 14 residues in the CDR3. CDR3 coding DNA: TGTGCCAGCAGTTTAAAATGGACAAATCAGCCCCAGCATTTT. This codes for CASSLKWTNQPQHF. Together with reference TRBV28 and TRBJ1-5, the CDR3 gives the full variable domain: DVKVTQSSRYLVKRTGEKVFLECVQDMDHENMFWYRQDPGLGLRLIYFSYDVKMKEKGDIPEGYSVSREKKERFSLILESASTNQTSMYLCASSLKWTNQPQHFGDGTRLSIL.

This chain uses TRBV7-2 with TRBJ2-7, with D possibly matching TRBD2 (5 bases). The CDR3 extends over 15 amino acids. Trimming stripped 1 base from V and 2 bases from J, with 12 bases between. Germline CDR1 is SGHTA and CDR2 is FQGNSA. The DNA for the CDR3 is TGTGCCAGCAGCTTAGAAAGCAGCGGTCCCTACGAGCAGTACTTC. Its translation: CASSLESSGPYEQYF.

The chain recombines TRBV30 with TRBJ2-2; a possible D gene is TRBD2 (5 bases). Germline V gene data show CDR1 as GTSNPN and CDR2 as SVGIG (reference sequence). This CDR3 has 15 amino acids. V was trimmed by 2 bases and J by 0 bases, leaving 10 bases between them. This CDR3 reads CAWSQGSANTGELFF. In DNA, the CDR3 is TGTGCCTGGAGTCAAGGGAGCGCGAACACCGGGGAGCTGTTTTTT.

The V call is TRBV7-9, the J call TRBJ2-1, with 9 bases that match TRBD1. The CDR3 totals 16 residues. The J segment lost 9 bases and the V segment lost 4 bases, leaving 13 bases of the junction unmatched. From germline, CDR1 is SEHNR and CDR2 FQNEAQ (reference sequence). The CDR3 region has the DNA TGTGCCAGCAGCTCCTCCGGGACAGGGTTTGAAGGTGAGCAGTTCTTC. Translated: CASSSSGTGFEGEQFF.

On this clone itself: Given a far larger clone just one base away, this is likely a sequencing read error. This chain links TRBV30 with TRBJ1-4; D not certain. CDR1 and CDR2 (germline): GTSNPN, SVGIG (reference sequence). The CDR3 length is 13 residues. In DNA, the CDR3 is TGTGACTGGAGTTTGGGATTTAATGAAAAACTGTTTTTT. This encodes CDWSLGFNEKLFF.

The V call is TRBV5-1, the J call TRBJ2-3; tentatively, D is TRBD1 (6 bases). CDR1 is SGHRS, CDR2 YFSETQ, per germline. CDR3 length: 14 residues. Trimming removed 4 bases from V and 1 base from J, with 10 bases in between. CDR3 nucleotides: TGCGCCAGCAGCACTGGACAGCGCACAGATACGCAGTATTTT. Encoded protein: CASSTGQRTDTQYF.

This clone has only a few counts. The V call is TRBV5-6, the J call TRBJ1-4, with a possible D match to TRBD1 (6 bases). The CDR3 is 14 amino acids. Trimming shortened V by 2 bases and J by 7 bases, and 12 bases separated the two germline ends. Germline V lookup: CDR1 SGHDT, CDR2 YYEEEE. CDR3 sequence reads: CASSFSGTFEKLFF. The CDR3 DNA is TGTGCCAGCAGCTTCTCCGGGACATTTGAAAAACTGTTTTTT.

The V call is TRBV18, the J call TRBJ2-7; D uncertain. This CDR3 is built from 13 residues. Trimming pared 1 base from V and 0 bases from J, leaving 4 bases between. The V gene's germline CDR1 is KGHSH and CDR2 LQKENI. This CDR3 reads CASSPRSSYEQYF. The CDR3, as DNA: TGTGCCAGCTCACCACGGAGCTCCTACGAGCAGTACTTC.

This sequence joins TRBV4-2 and TRBJ2-3; 7 nucleotides line up with TRBD2. Looked up from germline, CDR1 is LGHNA and CDR2 is YNFKEQ. The trim removed 1 base at V and 2 bases at J, leaving 15 bases unmatched. The CDR3 length is 19 residues. The DNA of the CDR3 is TGTGCCAGCAGCCAAGCCAAGGGGTTCTCGGGAGGATCCACAGATACGCAGTATTTT. It encodes CASSQAKGFSGGSTDTQYF.

This chain connects TRBV28 to TRBJ2-2; 10 bases line up with TRBD2. V was clipped by 5 bases and J by 5 bases; unmatched bases: 5. There are 15 residues in the CDR3. Per germline, CDR1 MDHEN and CDR2 SYDVKM. CDR3 in amino acids: CASSTLAGGTGELFF. Written as DNA, the CDR3 is TGTGCCAGCAGTACCTTAGCGGGAGGAACCGGGGAGCTGTTTTTT. The full variable domain, in which reference TRBV28 and TRBJ2-2 provide the parts outside the CDR3, is DVKVTQSSRYLVKRTGEKVFLECVQDMDHENMFWYRQDPGLGLRLIYFSYDVKMKEKGDIPEGYSVSREKKERFSLILESASTNQTSMYLCASSTLAGGTGELFFGEGSRLTVL.

This sequence joins TRBV4-3 and TRBJ2-2; 7 bases line up with TRBD2. Trimming at V came to 6 bases and at J to 4 bases, leaving 11 bases not matched to a gene. This CDR3 region has 16 residues. Germline V gives CDR1 LGHNA, CDR2 YSLEER. The CDR3 region is CASRWDRAGVTGELFF. The CDR3 region has the DNA TGCGCCAGCAGATGGGATCGGGCGGGAGTCACCGGGGAGCTGTTTTTT.

This clone has more than one count but fewer than ten. The V gene is TRBV7-2, the J gene TRBJ2-1; 8 nucleotides match TRBD1. Germline CDR1 is SGHTA and CDR2 is FQGNSA. With V trimmed by 7 bases and J by 5 bases, 4 bases remained unmatched. The CDR3 extends over 13 amino acids. The chain's CDR3 is CASIWTGHNEQFF. CDR3 DNA: TGTGCCAGCATCTGGACAGGGCACAATGAGCAGTTCTTC.

The chain links TRBV5-1 to TRBJ2-7; 10 bases are shared with TRBD2. CDR1 SGHRS and CDR2 YFSETQ come from the germline V gene. V was clipped by 4 bases and J by 3 bases; unmatched bases: 7. CDR3 length: 15 residues. CDR3 sequence (DNA): TGCGCCAGCAGCCCAATACTAGCGGGAAGCTACGAGCAGTACTTC. Translation: CASSPILAGSYEQYF. Based on the CDR3 plus reference TRBV5-1 and TRBJ2-7, the full variable domain is KAGVTQTPRYLIKTRGQQVTLSCSPISGHRSVSWYQQTPGQGLQFLFEYFSETQRNKGNFPGRFSGRQFSNSRSEMNVSTLELGDSALYLCASSPILAGSYEQYFGPGTRLTVT.

To note about this clone: A far bigger clonotype differs at one base, so this is likely a read error. Other DNA sequences in this sample translate to the same CDR3. The chain carries TRBV28 and TRBJ1-5, with a tentative D call TRBD1 (5 bases). Germline V CDR1 and CDR2: MDHEN, SYDVKM. CDR3 length: 14 residues. Trimming pared 5 bases from V and 7 bases from J, leaving 15 bases between. The CDR3 sequence: CASSVLGGNQPQHF. CDR3 DNA: TGTGCCAGCAGTGTACTCGGGGGTAACCAGCCCCAGCATTTT. The whole variable domain, remainder taken from reference TRBV28 and TRBJ1-5, is DVKVTQSSRYLVKRTGEKVFLECVQDMDHENMFWYRQDPGLGLRLIYFSYDVKMKEKGDIPEGYSVSREKKERFSLILESASTNQTSMYLCASSVLGGNQPQHFGDGTRLSIL.

The chain combines TRBV29-1 with TRBJ1-1, with 9 bases fitting TRBD1. The CDR3 covers 19 residues. Unmatched junction bases numbered 17, after V lost 0 bases and J lost 3 bases. Per germline, CDR1 SQVTM and CDR2 ANQGSEA. The CDR3 loop reads CSVEEVLGTGIGLDTEAFF. The CDR3 coding sequence is TGCAGCGTTGAAGAGGTGCTGGGGACAGGGATAGGTCTGGACACTGAAGCTTTCTTT.

The chain joins TRBV30 to TRBJ1-2, with 9 bases identical to TRBD1. The CDR3 is 15 amino acids. CDR1 and CDR2 from the germline V gene are GTSNPN and SVGIG (reference sequence). V shed 6 bases and J 4 bases; nucleotides not matched to a gene: 12. This chain's CDR3 is CACPTSGTGPYGYTF. In DNA form, the CDR3 reads TGTGCCTGCCCGACGTCCGGGACAGGGCCCTATGGCTACACCTTC.